Listed below are T cell receptor beta chains from one sample, sequenced in a study of monozygotic twins with inflammatory bowel disease. TCRdb re-called the 5' RACE reads, yielding one record per CDR3 amino acid sequence without DNA. The table for this sample gives about 200,000 distinct CDR3 sequences. Sequenced input: blood. All receptors come from a human donor with ulcerative colitis or Crohn's disease, or a healthy co-twin of an affected twin (not recorded which). The CDR3 runs from the conserved cysteine through the conserved F or W.

j_call v_call cdr3_aa
TRBJ2-3 TRBV7-3 CASSLTSSGGLWTQYF
TRBJ2-5 TRBV6-6 CASSYSGSQETQYF
TRBJ1-1 TRBV5-1 CASSKLWDAQGSEAFF
TRBJ2-2 TRBV4-2 CASSQDGTGELFF
TRBJ1-2 TRBV5-8 CASSQPGTANYGYTF
TRBJ1-2 TRBV18 CASSHGGAAGYTF
TRBJ1-2 TRBV6-5 CASSYPGGYGYTF
TRBJ1-2 TRBV12-3/TRBV12-4 CASRRANYGYTF
TRBJ2-1 TRBV7-3 CASSPTRYNEQFF
TRBJ1-1 TRBV29-1 CSGTAGQPNTEAFF
TRBJ1-6 TRBV12-3/TRBV12-4 CASTHGTGGFSYNSPLHF
TRBJ1-2 TRBV5-6 CASRTTGQFYGYTF
TRBJ2-1 TRBV11-1 CASVPGTSLSLSSYNEQFF
TRBJ2-7 TRBV5-6 CASSLMGQGFEQYF
TRBJ2-1 TRBV5-1 CASSLAASGYNEQFF
TRBJ1-2 TRBV6-1 CASTKGGSYGYTF
TRBJ1-2 TRBV19 CASSTLQGENYGYTF
TRBJ2-5 TRBV24-1 CATTTSGGMVNQETQYF
TRBJ2-7 TRBV12-3/TRBV12-4 CASSYYLGEQYF
TRBJ2-5 TRBV3-1 CASSRGILETQNF
TRBJ1-2 TRBV5-1 CASSSWTGGDGYTF
TRBJ2-3 TRBV12-3/TRBV12-4 CASSTSSGKADTQYF
TRBJ2-5 TRBV6-1 CASRTTGLGELETQYF
TRBJ2-5 TRBV11-2 CASSPTLSSGVGETQYF
TRBJ2-3 TRBV7-8 CASSILSGPRDTQYF
TRBJ2-1 TRBV5-1 CASSLDLSGGRRNEQFF
TRBJ2-1 TRBV7-9 CASSPPLAITNEQFF
TRBJ2-3 TRBV7-2 CASSEKYTQYF
TRBJ2-7 TRBV20-1 CSASDSYYEQYF
TRBJ2-1 TRBV7-8 CASTWTSGTYNEQFF
TRBJ2-7 TRBV24-1 CATSDSGSGRTEEQYF
TRBJ2-7 TRBV6-6 CASSYFAYEQYF
TRBJ2-7 TRBV7-2 CASSLDTGEQYF
TRBJ1-5 TRBV6-2/TRBV6-3 CASSTSDRGGNQPQHF
TRBJ1-2 TRBV29-1 CSVRDATNYGYTF
TRBJ1-1 TRBV6-1 CASNWDLGLNTEAFF
TRBJ1-6 TRBV5-1 CASSLESTGANSPLHF
TRBJ2-7 TRBV4-1 CASHSKKLGGTSTYEQYF
TRBJ1-5 TRBV20-1 CSAGEVQPQHF
TRBJ2-1 TRBV6-1 CASTPLAGGLPLRNEQFF
TRBJ2-2 TRBV5-1 CASSSGLAGGPVGTGKLFF
TRBJ1-5 TRBV11-1 CASSDDPGTGGYYSNQPQHF
TRBJ2-7 TRBV5-1 CASSSEMLRYEQYF
TRBJ2-2 TRBV7-9 CASSFPFTGELFF
TRBJ2-1 TRBV9 CASSVRTWGDEQFF
TRBJ2-2 TRBV7-8 CASNEQGALGTANTGELFF
TRBJ2-7 TRBV4-3 CASSLVGQGSAEQYF
TRBJ1-2 TRBV20-1 CSANTLAGGGTSNYGYTF
TRBJ1-2 TRBV3-1 CASSPRQGTNYGYTF
TRBJ2-2 TRBV30 CAWSSELNTGELFF
TRBJ1-6 TRBV4-1 CASSQEGTGGGDRSPLHF
TRBJ1-2 TRBV5-1 CASRGSERGGYTF
TRBJ2-1 TRBV11-2 CASVSSGSATYNEQFF